The T cell receptor (beta chain) under discussion was sequenced for a study of regulatory T cells in long-lasting Graves disease. Study conclusions and caveats: Persistent patients shared more public clonotypes (around 2,500) than new patients (roughly 970). Persistent disease favored TRBV28, TRBJ1-2 and TRBJ2-5.

Sequencing libraries for TCR beta were prepared with iRepertoire HTBI primers and Arm-PCR of CDR3 regions. One entry per CDR3 protein results from TCRdb running MiXCR on the multiplex PCR reads. The table has roughly 400,000 distinct CDR3 sequences, around 21% seen once. The CDR3 covers 12 residues. Germline V lookup: CDR1 MDHEN, CDR2 SYDVKM. Noted time point: persistent/refractory GD, antithyroid drugs over 5 years with positive TRAb. From PBMCs, RNA was extracted and then used to make the TCR library. Patients hailed from an endocrinology department in Xi'an, China. Details on this clonotype: Antigen unknown. The junction and the germline gene differ at one end; a read error may be behind it.

The chain links TRBV28 to TRBJ2-7, with D perhaps TRBD1 or TRBD2 (5 bases each). The clonotype comes from a female donor with Graves disease. This specimen was peripheral blood mononuclear cells (PBMCs), taken when the disease was refractory, from a patient treated with antithyroid drugs. As DNA, the CDR3 is TGTGCCAACAGTTTACGAGGGGACGAGCAGTACTTC. It codes for CANSLRGDEQYF.